This TCR beta chain was profiled in a study of CD8 T cells in Susac syndrome. A note on this clonotype: What it recognizes is unknown.

Trimming left V 2 bases short and J 0 bases short, with 11 bases between. The CDR3 length is 16 residues. CDR1 DFQATT and CDR2 SNEGSKA come from the germline V gene (reference sequence). Broader study findings: CD8+ clonal expansion in Susac peaked in TEMRA cells and active patients. Individuals included in the TCR sequencing and HLA analysis were acknowledged by the study to be relatively few in number.

From blood CD8+ and CD4+ T cells, the TCR beta chain was sequenced. TEMRA cells were FACS-enriched and CD8+ and CD4+ T cells negatively isolated. RNA, at about 0.5 to 1 ug, was reverse transcribed with random hexamers. TCRdb ran MiXCR on the immunoSEQ multiplex PCR reads and lists one entry per CDR3 protein. The data show about 190,000 distinct CDR3 sequences, with 95% seen just once and 0.15% to 0.2% held by the top ten. The sequencing sample was made of CD8+ T cells from PBMCs. This TCR came from a human donor with Susac syndrome. The chain joins TRBV20-1 to TRBJ1-6, with D uncertain. CDR3 sequence reads: CSARIFLSSYNSPLHF. The DNA of the CDR3 is TGCAGTGCTAGAATCTTTCTGAGCTCCTATAATTCACCCCTCCACTTT.